Shown below are 16 T cell receptor beta chains from a single sample sequenced in a study of regulatory dendritic cells for organ transplantation. The repertoire was sequenced with immunoSEQ multiplex PCR; TCRdb's copy has only in-frame clones and lacks some. The sample yields tens of thousands of clones, around 90% seen once. The sequenced sample consisted of naive CD8+ T cells from blood. This sample's subset: CD45RA+ naive T cells. The receptors shown here come from a human donor in good health.

The rearrangement uses TRBV7-9 and TRBJ1-2; D unresolved. The V end was cut by 1 base, the J end by 8 bases, with 17 bases between. The CDR3 is 15 amino acids. Per the germline V gene, CDR1 is SEHNR and CDR2 is FQNEAQ (reference sequence). CDR3 DNA sequence: TGTGCCAGCAGCTTAGACAGTCACCAATTCGAGGGCTACACCTTC. Residues: CASSLDSHQFEGYTF. Supplemented by reference TRBV7-9 and TRBJ1-2, the full variable domain reads DTGVSQNPRHKITKRGQNVTFRCDPISEHNRLYWYRQTLGQGPEFLTYFQNEAQLEKSRLLSDRFSAERPKGSFSTLEIQRTEQGDSAMYLCASSLDSHQFEGYTFGSGTRLTVV.

The rearrangement uses TRBV14 and TRBJ2-5; D is perhaps TRBD2 (6 bases). Germline-derived CDR1 and CDR2 are SGHDN and FVKESK. The CDR3 extends over 16 amino acids. The germline V and J ends were trimmed by 0 bases and 5 bases, with 16 bases remaining between them. The CDR3 reads CASSQDAGLSEETQYF. For the CDR3, the DNA is TGTGCCAGCAGCCAAGACGCGGGATTGAGTGAGGAGACCCAGTACTTC. Together with reference TRBV14 and TRBJ2-5, the CDR3 gives the full variable domain: EAGVTQFPSHSVIEKGQTVTLRCDPISGHDNLYWYRRVMGKEIKFLLHFVKESKQDESGMPNNRFLAERTGGTYSTLKVQPAELEDSGVYFCASSQDAGLSEETQYFGPGTRLLVL.

The V gene is TRBV6-1, the J gene TRBJ1-6, with D unclear. The CDR3 totals 14 residues. CDR1 and CDR2 from the germline V gene are MNHNS and SASEGT. Trimming shortened V by 0 bases and J by 10 bases, and 10 bases separated the two germline ends. This CDR3 is CASSEAGSESPLHF. In DNA, the CDR3 is TGTGCCAGCAGTGAAGCAGGGAGTGAATCACCCCTCCACTTT.

This clone was found a few times. This rearrangement joins TRBV7-3 to TRBJ2-1; unclear D gene. CDR3 length equals 14 residues. V lost 2 bases and J 4 bases, leaving 9 bases between the germline ends. Germline V gene lookup returns CDR1 SGHTA and CDR2 FQGTGA. The CDR3 is CASSLSWGYNEQFF. CDR3 in DNA: TGTGCCAGCAGCTTATCTTGGGGATACAATGAGCAGTTCTTC.

The chain uses TRBV9 and TRBJ2-7; D uncertain. Germline V gene lookup returns CDR1 SGDLS and CDR2 YYNGEE. V shed 4 bases and J shed 3 bases, with 14 bases lying between them. The CDR3 is 14 amino acids. The CDR3 nucleotides read TGTGCCAGCAGCCCCTCGGAAGGGATCTACGAGCAGTACTTC. Translation gives CASSPSEGIYEQYF.

This rearrangement joins TRBV5-1 to TRBJ2-1; D not resolved. Looked up from germline, CDR1 is SGHRS and CDR2 is YFSETQ. V lost 0 bases to trimming and J lost 8 bases, with 3 bases between them. There are 11 residues in the CDR3. CDR3 sequence (DNA): TGCGCCAGCAGCTTGGCCCATGAGCAGTTCTTC. Amino acids: CASSLAHEQFF.

This chain links TRBV19 with TRBJ2-7; D call uncertain. Per germline, CDR1 LNHDA and CDR2 SQIVND (reference sequence). This CDR3 contains 13 residues. V dropped 4 bases and J dropped 3 bases, with 10 bases sitting between them. The CDR3 sequence: CASSTTANYEQYF. CDR3 nucleotide sequence: TGTGCCAGTAGTACCACAGCTAACTACGAGCAGTACTTC.

The J gene is TRBJ2-7, the V gene TRBV30; no clear D gene. CDR3 size: 11 residues. The V end was cut by 1 base, the J end by 6 bases, with 7 bases between. Germline V gene lookup returns CDR1 GTSNPN and CDR2 SVGIG (reference sequence). The CDR3: CAWSANREQYF. In nucleotides, the CDR3 is TGTGCCTGGAGTGCCAATCGCGAGCAGTACTTC.

The rearrangement joins TRBV11-2 to TRBJ2-7; possibly TRBD2 for D (5 bases). CDR1 is SGHAT and CDR2 is FQNNGV in the germline V gene. The CDR3 loop spans 11 amino acids. V gave up 5 bases and J gave up 6 bases, with 8 bases separating them. CDR3: CASSRGLEQYF. As DNA, the CDR3 is TGTGCCAGCAGCCGAGGGCTCGAGCAGTACTTC.

V gene TRBV13 combines with J gene TRBJ2-5; 7 bases agree with TRBD2. The germline V gene has CDR1 PRHDT and CDR2 FYEKMQ (reference sequence). Unmatched junction bases numbered 10, after V lost 4 bases and J lost 5 bases. The CDR3 sequence is 15 residues long. CDR3 sequence (DNA): TGTGCCAGCAGCTCCTCGGGGGAGGGCCGGGAGACCCAGTACTTC. This codes for CASSSSGEGRETQYF.

The V gene is TRBV9, the J gene TRBJ2-5; possibly TRBD2 for D (6 bases). CDR3 length: 14 amino acids. The V end was cut by 7 bases, the J end by 5 bases, with 18 bases between. Germline V gene sequence: CDR1 SGDLS, CDR2 YYNGEE. CDR3 DNA sequence: TGTGCCAGCGGAGCGGGCCGAGCATTGGAGACCCAGTACTTC. Residues: CASGAGRALETQYF.

The chain combines TRBV2 with TRBJ1-3, with D possibly matching TRBD1 (5 bases). V shed 1 base and J shed 4 bases, with 11 bases lying between them. Germline V gene data show CDR1 as SNHLY and CDR2 as FYNNEI. The CDR3 sequence is 15 residues long. The CDR3: CASSEDRTPGNTIYF. The CDR3 nucleotides read TGTGCCAGCAGTGAAGACAGGACCCCGGGAAACACCATATATTTT.

The chain links TRBV30 to TRBJ1-1; 7 bases agree with TRBD1. Germline V gene lookup returns CDR1 GTSNPN and CDR2 SVGIG (reference sequence). There are 16 residues in the CDR3. V shed 0 bases and J 3 bases; nucleotides not matched to a gene: 10. The CDR3, as DNA: TGTGCCTGGAGTGTATTCTATTCCGGGACAGACACTGAAGCTTTCTTT. Protein: CAWSVFYSGTDTEAFF.

This rearrangement joins TRBV9 to TRBJ2-1; D is unclear. CDR3 length: 14 amino acids. Germline loops: CDR1 SGDLS, CDR2 YYNGEE. Trimming stripped 3 bases from V and 4 bases from J, with 11 bases between. The CDR3 coding sequence is TGTGCCAGCAGCGGACCGACACCGTACAATGAGCAGTTCTTC. Its protein product is CASSGPTPYNEQFF.

This clone is a singleton in its sample. The CDR3 nucleotides read TGTGCCAGCAGTCCAGGACAGGGGGCAGGGGGCTACACCTTC. This encodes CASSPGQGAGGYTF. The rearrangement joins TRBV6-6 to TRBJ1-2; 11 bases match TRBD1. Germline V gives CDR1 MNHNY, CDR2 SVGAGI (reference sequence). The CDR3 is made up of 14 amino acids. The ends lost 5 bases at V and 8 bases at J; junction bases unmatched: 7.

V usage is TRBV25-1 and J usage is TRBJ2-7; possibly TRBD1 for D (6 bases). Germline V gene data show CDR1 as MGHDK and CDR2 as SYGVNS. This CDR3 comprises 14 residues. Trimming removed 8 bases from V and 7 bases from J, with 21 bases in between. CDR3: CASGWGTSPGEQYF. In DNA form, the CDR3 reads TGTGCCAGCGGATGGGGGACATCCCCTGGGGAGCAGTACTTC.